These 24 T cell receptor beta chains were all obtained from the same sample, sequenced in a study of T cells expressing NK-cell markers. TCRdb reprocessed the 5' RACE reads and stores each CDR3 protein as one record, lacking DNA. In all, the sample yields 300,000 to 500,000 distinct CDR3 sequences. Specimen: blood T cells: a sorted CD56 or NKG2C T cell subset, CD4+ or CD8+ T cells, or bulk PBMC T cells (not recorded which). The source is a woman between 45 and 60 years old in good health.

This chain joins TRBV20-1 and TRBJ2-7; the D call from TCRdb, TRBD2, cannot be confirmed without DNA. Germline-derived CDR1 and CDR2 are DFQATT and SNEGSKA (reference sequence). The CDR3 has 16 residues. The CDR3 sequence: CSASPSGESLDDEQYF.

The J gene is TRBJ2-7, the V gene TRBV5-6; TCRdb's assignment of TRBD1 cannot be checked, as there is no DNA. This CDR3 has 14 amino acids. CDR1 is SGHDT, CDR2 YYEEEE, per germline. CDR3 sequence reads: CASSLGSGTYEQYF.

This rearrangement joins TRBV4-1 to TRBJ2-1; TCRdb lists TRBD1, though no DNA is available to test this call. CDR3 length: 16 amino acids. The germline V gene has CDR1 MGHRA and CDR2 YSYEKL. CDR3 sequence: CASSQDLQGTGNEQFF.

The V gene is TRBV11-2, the J gene TRBJ2-1; lacking DNA, the TRBD2 call made by TCRdb goes unchecked. Germline CDR1 and CDR2: SGHAT and FQNNGV. This CDR3 contains 18 residues. CDR3 protein: CASSLLGRPRLGYNEQFF.

The chain recombines TRBV5-1 with TRBJ1-6. The CDR3 extends over 15 amino acids. The germline V gene encodes CDR1 SGHRS and CDR2 YFSETQ. The CDR3 spells CASSMGRIYNSPLHF.

V gene TRBV6-2 or TRBV6-3 combines with J gene TRBJ2-3; lacking DNA, the TRBD2 call made by TCRdb goes unchecked. CDR1 is MNHEY, CDR2 SVGEGT, per germline. The CDR3 is made up of 15 amino acids. The CDR3 spells CASSYGLDGRDTQYF.

The chain links TRBV12-3 or TRBV12-4 to TRBJ1-4. The CDR3 totals 12 residues. Here the CDR3 reads CASSYSGEKLFF.

The V and J genes are TRBV7-8 and TRBJ2-4. This CDR3 is 15 amino acids long. CDR1 and CDR2 (germline): SGHVS, FQNEAQ. The CDR3 region is CASSFGQSAKNIQYF.

This chain connects TRBV4-1 to TRBJ2-6; TCRdb calls TRBD2, which cannot be checked without DNA. The germline V gene has CDR1 MGHRA and CDR2 YSYEKL. This CDR3 has 18 amino acids. The CDR3 protein is CASSHTSGDPSGANVLTF.

The rearrangement joins TRBV6-1 to TRBJ2-1; TCRdb names TRBD1, which stays unverified in the absence of DNA. This CDR3 is 13 amino acids long. CDR1 and CDR2 (germline): MNHNS, SASEGT. This CDR3 reads CASSEPRGNEQFF.

V gene TRBV19 combines with J gene TRBJ2-7. The length of the CDR3 is 14 residues. The germline V gene has CDR1 LNHDA and CDR2 SQIVND (reference sequence). CDR3 sequence reads: CASNNGGSTYEQYF.

This sequence joins TRBV5-1 and TRBJ1-1. CDR1 and CDR2 (germline): SGHRS, YFSETQ. The length of the CDR3 is 13 residues. CDR3 loop: CASSRGRDTEAFF.

The V and J genes are TRBV27 and TRBJ2-1; TCRdb's D call, TRBD1, is unchecked because there is no DNA. The CDR3 spans 15 residues. In germline, CDR1 is MNHEY, CDR2 SMNVEV (reference sequence). The CDR3 loop reads CASSLSGAPIYEQFF.

The V gene is TRBV20-1, the J gene TRBJ2-2. This CDR3 is built from 12 residues. CDR1 DFQATT and CDR2 SNEGSKA come from the germline V gene (reference sequence). The chain's CDR3 is CSAIRNTGELFF.

This chain joins TRBV7-2 and TRBJ1-1. This CDR3 has 12 residues. Germline loops: CDR1 SGHTA, CDR2 FQGNSA. The CDR3 here is CASSLGLREAFF. Looking up the rest from reference TRBV7-2 and TRBJ1-1 gives the full variable domain: GAGVSQSPSNKVTEKGKDVELRCDPISGHTALYWYRQSLGQGLEFLIYFQGNSAPDKSGLPSDRFSAERTGGSVSTLTIQRTQQEDSAVYLCASSLGLREAFFGQGTRLTVV.

The chain is built from TRBV3-1 and TRBJ2-4; TCRdb designates TRBD1, a call that cannot be tested without DNA. Germline-derived CDR1 and CDR2 are LGHDT and YNNKEL (reference sequence). The CDR3 consists of 15 residues. CDR3: CASSHWTGAENIQYF. Together with reference TRBV3-1 and TRBJ2-4, the CDR3 gives the full variable domain: DTAVSQTPKYLVTQMGNDKSIKCEQNLGHDTMYWYKQDSKKFLKIMFSYNNKELIINETVPNRFSPKSPDKAHLNLHINSLELGDSAVYFCASSHWTGAENIQYFGAGTRLSVL.

The chain has TRBV29-1 and TRBJ2-1; with no DNA, the TCRdb D assignment of TRBD1 cannot be verified. The CDR3 runs to 17 residues. Germline values: CDR1 SQVTM, CDR2 ANQGSEA. The CDR3 sequence is CSVEGDRQGNSYNEQFF.

V is TRBV15 and J is TRBJ1-5. Germline CDR1 LNHNV, CDR2 YYDKDF (reference sequence). The CDR3 is 17 amino acids. CDR3 amino acids: CATSRDQWAGPHQPQHF. Full variable domain (remainder filled in from reference TRBV15 and TRBJ1-5): DAMVIQNPRYQVTQFGKPVTLSCSQTLNHNVMYWYQQKSSQAPKLLFHYYDKDFNNEADTPDNFQSRRPNTSFCFLDIRSPGLGDTAMYLCATSRDQWAGPHQPQHFGDGTRLSIL.

The chain joins TRBV5-1 to TRBJ1-1; as DNA is missing, the TRBD1 call by TCRdb cannot be tested. The CDR3 is 15 residues long. Germline CDR1 SGHRS, CDR2 YFSETQ. CDR3 loop: CASSLMGRSRSEAFF.

The V gene is TRBV18, the J gene TRBJ2-2. CDR1 is KGHSH, CDR2 LQKENI, per germline. The CDR3 totals 14 residues. The CDR3 is CASSPEQAGGELFF.

The chain uses TRBV12-3 or TRBV12-4 and TRBJ1-4. The CDR3 is 11 amino acids. The CDR3 loop is CASTQNEKLFF.

This chain uses TRBV3-1 with TRBJ2-1. From germline, CDR1 is LGHDT and CDR2 YNNKEL (reference sequence). The CDR3 contains 13 residues. This CDR3 is CASSHSERNEQFF.

This rearrangement joins TRBV20-1 to TRBJ2-1; TCRdb's D call of TRBD1 is untestable without DNA. The germline V gene has CDR1 DFQATT and CDR2 SNEGSKA (reference sequence). This CDR3 region has 15 residues. The CDR3 is CSARPGHLPSHEQFF.

This sequence joins TRBV15 and TRBJ2-5; lacking DNA, the TRBD1 call made by TCRdb goes unchecked. Germline lookup yields CDR1 LNHNV and CDR2 YYDKDF (reference sequence). The CDR3 is 13 residues long. CDR3: CATSRDRPETQYF. Drawing the rest from reference TRBV15 and TRBJ2-5, the complete variable domain is DAMVIQNPRYQVTQFGKPVTLSCSQTLNHNVMYWYQQKSSQAPKLLFHYYDKDFNNEADTPDNFQSRRPNTSFCFLDIRSPGLGDTAMYLCATSRDRPETQYFGPGTRLLVL.